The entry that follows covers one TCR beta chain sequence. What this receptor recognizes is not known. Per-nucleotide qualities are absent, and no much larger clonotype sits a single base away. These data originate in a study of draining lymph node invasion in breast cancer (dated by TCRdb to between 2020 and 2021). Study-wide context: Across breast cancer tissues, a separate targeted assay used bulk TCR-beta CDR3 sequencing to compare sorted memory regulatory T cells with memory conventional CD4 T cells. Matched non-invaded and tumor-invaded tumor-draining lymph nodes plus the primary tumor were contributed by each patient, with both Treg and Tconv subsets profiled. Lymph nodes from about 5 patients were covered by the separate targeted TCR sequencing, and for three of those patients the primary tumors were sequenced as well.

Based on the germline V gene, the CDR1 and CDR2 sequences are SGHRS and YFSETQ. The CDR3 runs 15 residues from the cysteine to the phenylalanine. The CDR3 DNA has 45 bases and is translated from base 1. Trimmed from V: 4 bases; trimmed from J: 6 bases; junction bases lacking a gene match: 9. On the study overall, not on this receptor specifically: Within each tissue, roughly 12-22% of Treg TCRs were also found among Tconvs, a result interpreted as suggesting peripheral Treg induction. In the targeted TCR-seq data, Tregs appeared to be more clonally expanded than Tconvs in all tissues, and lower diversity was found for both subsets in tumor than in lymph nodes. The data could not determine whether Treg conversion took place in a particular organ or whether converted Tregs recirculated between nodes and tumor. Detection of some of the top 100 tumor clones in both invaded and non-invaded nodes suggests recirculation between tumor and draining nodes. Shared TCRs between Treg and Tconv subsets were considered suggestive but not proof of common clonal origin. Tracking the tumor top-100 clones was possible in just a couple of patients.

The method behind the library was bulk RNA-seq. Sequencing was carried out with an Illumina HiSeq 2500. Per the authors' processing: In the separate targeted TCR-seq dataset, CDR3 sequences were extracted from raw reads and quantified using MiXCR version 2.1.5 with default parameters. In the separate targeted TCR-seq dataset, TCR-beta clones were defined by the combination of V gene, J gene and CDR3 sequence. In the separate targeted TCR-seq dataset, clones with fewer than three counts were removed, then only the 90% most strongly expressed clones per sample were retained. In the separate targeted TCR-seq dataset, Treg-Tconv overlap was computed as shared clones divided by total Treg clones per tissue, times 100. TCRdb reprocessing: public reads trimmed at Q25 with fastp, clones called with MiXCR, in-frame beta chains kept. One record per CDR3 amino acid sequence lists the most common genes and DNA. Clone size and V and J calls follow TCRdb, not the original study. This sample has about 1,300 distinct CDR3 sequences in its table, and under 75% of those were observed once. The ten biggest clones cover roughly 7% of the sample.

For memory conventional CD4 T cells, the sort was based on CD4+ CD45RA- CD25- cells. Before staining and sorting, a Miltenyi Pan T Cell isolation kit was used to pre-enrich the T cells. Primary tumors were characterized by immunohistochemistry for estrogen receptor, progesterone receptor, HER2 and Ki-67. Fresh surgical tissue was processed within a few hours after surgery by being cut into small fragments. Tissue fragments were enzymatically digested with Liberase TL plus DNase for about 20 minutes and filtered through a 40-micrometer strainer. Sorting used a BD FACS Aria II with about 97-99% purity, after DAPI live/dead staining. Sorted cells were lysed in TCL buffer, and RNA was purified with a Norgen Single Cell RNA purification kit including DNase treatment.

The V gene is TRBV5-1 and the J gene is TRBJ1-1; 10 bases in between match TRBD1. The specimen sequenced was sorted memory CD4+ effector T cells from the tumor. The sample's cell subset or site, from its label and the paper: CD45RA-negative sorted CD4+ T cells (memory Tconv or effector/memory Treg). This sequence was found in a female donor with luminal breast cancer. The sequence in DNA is TGCGCCAGCAGCGGGACAGGGGCTACGGGCGCTGAAGCTTTCTTT. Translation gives CASSGTGATGAEAFF.